This T cell receptor (beta chain) appears in the sequencing data of a study of OX40 agonist ivuxolimab in advanced cancers. The study in broad terms: Ivuxolimab, which targeted the costimulatory receptor OX40 (CD134), was an agonistic, fully human IgG2 monoclonal antibody. Intravenous ivuxolimab was administered to patients every 2 weeks at six dose levels: 0.01, 0.1, 0.3, 1.5, 3 and 10 mg/kg. Among the 50 to 55 dose-escalation patients, around 20 had hepatocellular carcinoma, 15 melanoma, 9 renal cell carcinoma and 9 head and neck cancer. A male proportion of around 81% and a mean age of 60 years, ranging from roughly 23 to 80, were recorded for the dose-escalation cohort. Patients were allowed to have had prior anti-PD-1, anti-PD-L1 or anti-CTLA-4 therapy, and approximately 41% of the dose-escalation patients had previously received checkpoint inhibitors. Partial responses occurred in three dose-escalation patients, of whom one had hepatocellular carcinoma and two had cutaneous melanoma. Peripheral TCRbeta sequencing aimed to test whether ivuxolimab altered TCR sequence diversity and caused clonal T-cell expansion. The monotherapy dose-escalation portion (N of about 50 patients) of the phase I ivuxolimab trial is reported in the paper.

Broader findings and caveats from the paper: Low levels of normalized T-cell clonal expansion were also seen in some nonresponding patients. At doses of 0.1 to 3.0 mg/kg, clonal expansion of both CD4+ and CD8+ blood T cells was observed from baseline to week 6. The antigen specificity of the clonally expanded peripheral T cells was not determined. In the 0.1-3.0 mg/kg groups, partial responders were among the patients with the lowest normalized peripheral clonal expansion, particularly in CD8+ T cells. On average, CD8+ T cells showed more expanded clones than CD4+ T cells after ivuxolimab.

Trimming takes 6 bases off V and 2 bases off J; junction bases not matched to a gene: 10. Spanning cysteine to phenylalanine, the CDR3 consists of 15 amino acids. This entry keeps only the CDR3 DNA: 45 bases, framed from base 1. CDR1 and CDR2, per the germline V gene, are SQVTM and ANQGSEA. The trial excluded patients who had a history of autoimmune disease or were on systemic immunosuppression. Peripheral blood for TCR sequencing was drawn from every dose cohort at baseline, at cycle 4 day 1 and at cycle 7 day 1. The samples were taken from a phase I, first-in-human, multicenter, open-label dose-escalation trial of ivuxolimab. Adults with locally advanced or metastatic melanoma, renal cell, hepatocellular, or head and neck squamous cell carcinoma were enrolled in the trial. Before TCR sequencing, CD4+ and CD8+ T cells were separately sorted from peripheral blood. Genomic DNA was isolated from the sorted cells so that the TCRbeta CDR3 region could be sequenced. The immunoSEQ Assay was used to sequence the TCRbeta CDR3 regions. What TCRdb holds here is the immuneACCESS table cut down to in-frame rearrangements. Part of the clones is not present; checked against another copy, under half of the missing clones reflect an unresolved V gene, and the others are unexplained. The sample includes about 48,000 clones, with about 81% observed a single time. 1.1% of the sample belongs to the ten largest clones.

This clone showed up just once. Its antigen remains unidentified. Base qualities are not at hand, and no much larger clone is one base apart. The source of this sequence is an adult with an advanced solid tumor such as melanoma, head and neck, liver or kidney cancer. The chain employs TRBV29-1 and TRBJ1-5; 7 junctional bases match TRBD1. The sequenced sample was CD4+ or CD8+ T cells sorted from blood, obtained in a trial of the OX40 agonist ivuxolimab. The CDR3 protein: CSVTHAQGGNQPQHF. The DNA is TGCAGCGTCACCCACGCTCAGGGGGGCAATCAGCCCCAGCATTTT.